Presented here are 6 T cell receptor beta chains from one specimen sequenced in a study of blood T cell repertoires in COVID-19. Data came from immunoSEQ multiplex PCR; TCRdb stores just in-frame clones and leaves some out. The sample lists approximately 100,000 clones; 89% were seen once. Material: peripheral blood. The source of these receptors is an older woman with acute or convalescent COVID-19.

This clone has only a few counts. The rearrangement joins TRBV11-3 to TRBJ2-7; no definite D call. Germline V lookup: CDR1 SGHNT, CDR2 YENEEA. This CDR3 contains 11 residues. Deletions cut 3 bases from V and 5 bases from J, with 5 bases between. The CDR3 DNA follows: TGTGCCAGCAGCTTGTTCGACGAGCAGTACGTC. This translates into CASSLFDEQYV.

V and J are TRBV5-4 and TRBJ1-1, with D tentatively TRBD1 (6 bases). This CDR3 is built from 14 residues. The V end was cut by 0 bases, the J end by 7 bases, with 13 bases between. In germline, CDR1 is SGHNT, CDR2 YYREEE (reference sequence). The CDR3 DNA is TGTGCCAGCAGCTTGGGGGAGGGGGTTTTTGAAGCTTTCTTT. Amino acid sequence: CASSLGEGVFEAFF.

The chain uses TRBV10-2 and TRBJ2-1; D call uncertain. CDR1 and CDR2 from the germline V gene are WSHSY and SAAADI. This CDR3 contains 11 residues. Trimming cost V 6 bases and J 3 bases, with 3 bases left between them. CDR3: CASRYYNEQFF. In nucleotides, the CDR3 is TGCGCCAGCAGGTACTACAATGAGCAGTTCTTC.

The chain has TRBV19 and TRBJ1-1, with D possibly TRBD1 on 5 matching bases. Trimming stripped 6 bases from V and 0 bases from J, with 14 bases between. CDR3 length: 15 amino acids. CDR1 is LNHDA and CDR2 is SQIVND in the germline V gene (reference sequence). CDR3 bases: TGTGCCAGTAGAAGAAGGGGCGTGCTGAACACTGAAGCTTTCTTT. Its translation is CASRRRGVLNTEAFF.

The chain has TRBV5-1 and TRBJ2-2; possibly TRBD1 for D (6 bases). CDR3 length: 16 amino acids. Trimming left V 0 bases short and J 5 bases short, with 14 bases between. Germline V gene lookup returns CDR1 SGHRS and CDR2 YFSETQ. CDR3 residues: CASSLARGLATGELFF. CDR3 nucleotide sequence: TGCGCCAGCAGCTTGGCCAGGGGATTAGCAACCGGGGAGCTGTTTTTT.

For the CDR3, the DNA is TGCGCCAGCAGCTTGAGACTAGCGGGAGGCGTTGATACGCAGTATTTT. Amino acids: CASSLRLAGGVDTQYF. V and J are TRBV5-1 and TRBJ2-3; 13 bases line up with TRBD2. CDR1 and CDR2 (germline): SGHRS, YFSETQ. J lost 6 bases, V lost 1 base, and 5 bases had no gene match. The CDR3 contains 16 residues. Combining the CDR3 with reference TRBV5-1 and TRBJ2-3 gives the whole variable domain KAGVTQTPRYLIKTRGQQVTLSCSPISGHRSVSWYQQTPGQGLQFLFEYFSETQRNKGNFPGRFSGRQFSNSRSEMNVSTLELGDSALYLCASSLRLAGGVDTQYFGPGTRLTVL.